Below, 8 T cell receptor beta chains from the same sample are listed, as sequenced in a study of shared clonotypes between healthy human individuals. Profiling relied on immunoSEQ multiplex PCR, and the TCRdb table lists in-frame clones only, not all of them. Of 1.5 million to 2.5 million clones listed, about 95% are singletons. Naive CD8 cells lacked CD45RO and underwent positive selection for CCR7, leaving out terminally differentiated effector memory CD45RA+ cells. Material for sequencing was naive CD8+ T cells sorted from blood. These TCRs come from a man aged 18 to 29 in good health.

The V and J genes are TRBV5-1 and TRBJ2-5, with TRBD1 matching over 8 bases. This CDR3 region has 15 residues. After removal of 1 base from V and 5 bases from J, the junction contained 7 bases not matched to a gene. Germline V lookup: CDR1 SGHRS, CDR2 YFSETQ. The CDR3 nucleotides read TGCGCCAGCAGCTTGTGGACAGGGAGTATGGAGACCCAGTACTTC. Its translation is CASSLWTGSMETQYF.

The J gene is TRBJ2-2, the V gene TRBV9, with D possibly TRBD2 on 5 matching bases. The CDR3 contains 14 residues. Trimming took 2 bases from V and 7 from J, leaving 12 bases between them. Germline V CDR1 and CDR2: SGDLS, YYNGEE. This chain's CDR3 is CASSVAGDNGELFF. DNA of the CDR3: TGTGCCAGCAGCGTTGCCGGGGATAACGGGGAGCTGTTTTTT.

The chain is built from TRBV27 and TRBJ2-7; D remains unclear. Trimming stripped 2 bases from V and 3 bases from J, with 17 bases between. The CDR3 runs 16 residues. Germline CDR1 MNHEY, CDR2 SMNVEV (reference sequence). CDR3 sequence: CASSLRYSTNHYEQYF. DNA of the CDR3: TGTGCCAGCAGTTTAAGATACAGCACCAACCACTACGAGCAGTACTTC.

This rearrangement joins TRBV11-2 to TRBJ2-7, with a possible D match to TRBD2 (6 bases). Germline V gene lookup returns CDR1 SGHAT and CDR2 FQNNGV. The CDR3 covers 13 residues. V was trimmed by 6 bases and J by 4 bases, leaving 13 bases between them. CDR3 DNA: TGTGCCAGCAGGTCGGAGGGGCCTTACGAGCAGTACTTC. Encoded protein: CASRSEGPYEQYF.

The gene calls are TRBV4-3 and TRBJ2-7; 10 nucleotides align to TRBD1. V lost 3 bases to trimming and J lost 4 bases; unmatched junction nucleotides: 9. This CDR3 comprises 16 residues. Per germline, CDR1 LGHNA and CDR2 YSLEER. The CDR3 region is CASSQGSGTGVYEQYF. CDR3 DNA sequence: TGCGCCAGCAGCCAGGGTTCCGGGACAGGGGTGTACGAGCAGTACTTC.

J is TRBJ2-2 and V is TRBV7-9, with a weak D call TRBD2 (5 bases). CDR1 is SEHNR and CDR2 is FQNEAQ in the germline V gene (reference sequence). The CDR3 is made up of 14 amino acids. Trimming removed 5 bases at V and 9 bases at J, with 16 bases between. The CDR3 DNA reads TGTGCCAGCAGCGCTCAACAATCCGGGAGGGAGCTGTTTTTT. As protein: CASSAQQSGRELFF.

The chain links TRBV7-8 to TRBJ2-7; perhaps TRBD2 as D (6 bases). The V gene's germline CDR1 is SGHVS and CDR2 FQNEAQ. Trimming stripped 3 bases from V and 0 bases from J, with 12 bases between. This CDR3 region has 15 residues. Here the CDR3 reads CASSFRDLRSYEQYF. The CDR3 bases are TGTGCCAGCAGCTTTCGGGACTTGCGCTCCTACGAGCAGTACTTC. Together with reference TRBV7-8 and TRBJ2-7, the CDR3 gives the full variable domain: GAGVSQSPRYKVAKRGQDVALRCDPISGHVSLFWYQQALGQGPEFLTYFQNEAQLDKSGLPSDRFFAERPEGSVSTLKIQRTQQEDSAVYLCASSFRDLRSYEQYFGPGTRLTVT.

CDR3 loop: CASRTGPDTQYF. In nucleotides, the CDR3 is TGTGCCAGCAGAACAGGGCCAGATACGCAGTATTTT. The rearrangement uses TRBV6-1 and TRBJ2-3; D is possibly TRBD1 (6 bases). From germline, CDR1 is MNHNS and CDR2 SASEGT. The CDR3 has 12 amino acids. The germline V and J ends were trimmed by 6 bases and 4 bases, with 8 bases remaining between them.